This T cell receptor beta chain came from a study of regulatory T cells in long-lasting Graves disease. General study results and limits: Among persistent patients, a larger number of public clonotypes were shared (about 3,000) than among newly diagnosed patients (966). Favored gene segments in persistent disease were TRBV28, TRBJ1-2 and TRBJ2-5.

This clonotype was observed many times. The antigen is not known. Germline-derived CDR1 and CDR2 are LGHDT and YNNKEL (reference sequence). The CDR3 is 13 residues long. V was clipped by 2 bases and J by 9 bases; unmatched bases: 3. TCR beta libraries were built with iRepertoire HTBI primers and Arm-PCR of CDR3 regions. Original analysis: The identification of approximately 62 TRBV and roughly 14 TRBJ segments was made across samples. TCRdb processed the multiplex PCR reads anew with MiXCR; each CDR3 protein has one entry. None of the V and J calls come from the authors' own analysis; TCRdb made them. The sample has over 350,000 distinct CDR3 sequences, about 15% seen once; the top ten hold under 9%. As to time point: newly diagnosed GD, antithyroid drugs for less than 3 months. From PBMCs, RNA was extracted and then used to make the TCR library. In addition, the sample was reused for a study of T cells in Graves' hyperthyroidism and ophthalmopathy. That study adds: The HTBI primer set drove a first-round RT-PCR of the TCR CDR3.

The V gene is TRBV3-1, the J gene TRBJ2-1; 8 nucleotides match TRBD2. This receptor was obtained from a woman aged 40 to 50 with Graves disease. The input for sequencing was peripheral blood mononuclear cells (PBMCs), taken at new diagnosis, from a patient treated with antithyroid drugs. CDR3 amino acids: CASSQPRGGEQFF. CDR3 bases: TGTGCCAGCAGCCAACCCCGGGGGGGTGAGCAGTTCTTC.